These 16 T cell receptor beta chains share one sample of origin, sequenced in a study of control samples from healthy donors and cancer patients. Clones were sequenced by immunoSEQ multiplex PCR, and TCRdb holds only the in-frame ones, with some missing. Of about 110,000 clones in the sample, around 87% were seen once. Material for sequencing was PBMCs. The source is a woman in her sixties or seventies with lung cancer.

This chain joins TRBV6-2 or TRBV6-3 and TRBJ2-5; D could derive from TRBD1 or TRBD2 (5 bases each). CDR3 length: 15 residues. Trimming took off 2 bases at V and 7 bases at J, with 17 bases between the two ends. Looked up from germline, CDR1 is MNHEY and CDR2 is SVGEGT. CDR3 protein: CASSYPGTTSGTQYF. The CDR3 region has the DNA TGTGCCAGCAGTTACCCCGGGACCACCTCGGGGACCCAGTACTTC.

The rearrangement joins TRBV19 to TRBJ2-1; D ambiguous. Germline lookup yields CDR1 LNHDA and CDR2 SQIVND (reference sequence). This CDR3 contains 11 residues. Trimming pared 5 bases from V and 10 bases from J, leaving 9 bases between. The CDR3 loop reads CASSDKSEQFF. In DNA form, the CDR3 reads TGTGCCAGTAGTGACAAATCGGAGCAGTTCTTC.

J is TRBJ2-7 and V is TRBV6-2 or TRBV6-3, with 7 positions matching TRBD1. With V trimmed by 4 bases and J by 2 bases, 5 bases remained unmatched. There are 14 residues in the CDR3. Germline V gene lookup returns CDR1 MNHEY and CDR2 SVGEGT. The CDR3 here is CASSFGTEAYEQYF. The CDR3 DNA reads TGTGCCAGCAGTTTCGGGACAGAAGCCTACGAGCAGTACTTC.

This clone has only one observation. V and J are TRBV11-2 and TRBJ1-2; D not resolved. From germline, CDR1 is SGHAT and CDR2 FQNNGV. The CDR3 has 14 amino acids. V lost 1 base, J lost 3 bases, and 9 bases lay in between. The CDR3 DNA sequence: TGTGCCAGCAGCTTAGGGGTCGGGGACTATGGCTACACCTTC. This sequence encodes CASSLGVGDYGYTF.

CDR3 in DNA: TGTGCCAGCAGTCCGGGACAAAACAGCAATCAGCCCCAGCATTTT. It yields the protein CASSPGQNSNQPQHF. This chain joins TRBV27 and TRBJ1-5; weak D call: TRBD1 (6 bases). CDR1 is MNHEY, CDR2 SMNVEV, per germline (reference sequence). The CDR3 is made up of 15 amino acids. V was clipped by 5 bases and J by 1 base, with 12 bases between them.

The CDR3 DNA is TGCGCCAGCAGCCAAGGGGTGATTAGGACAGGGCGGGATAGAGGCTATGGCTACACCTTC. Translation: CASSQGVIRTGRDRGYGYTF. The chain couples TRBV4-3 to TRBJ1-2; 8 bases align to TRBD1. V shed 1 base and J 4 bases; nucleotides not matched to a gene: 20. This CDR3 is built from 20 residues. The germline CDR1 and CDR2 sequences are LGHNA and YSLEER.

The V and J genes are TRBV7-2 and TRBJ2-1; D may be TRBD1 or TRBD2 (6 bases each). The V end lost 3 bases, the J end lost 1 base, and 13 bases lay between the germline ends. The CDR3 contains 16 residues. CDR1 and CDR2 (germline): SGHTA, FQGNSA. DNA of the CDR3: TGTGCCAGCAGCTTTGACGGGGGCGTATCCTACAATGAGCAGTTCTTC. Its translation: CASSFDGGVSYNEQFF.

With regard to this clone: This specimen includes other DNA sequences encoding the same CDR3. The gene calls are TRBV7-2 and TRBJ2-7; 11 positions agree with TRBD2. Germline CDR1 reads SGHTA; CDR2 reads FQGNSA. After removal of 3 bases from V and 2 bases from J, the junction contained 0 bases not matched to a gene. This CDR3 is built from 14 residues. CDR3 sequence reads: CASSFSGGAYEQYF. Written as DNA, the CDR3 is TGTGCCAGCAGCTTTAGCGGGGGGGCCTACGAGCAGTACTTC.

This chain uses TRBV30 with TRBJ2-3, with 12 bases identical to TRBD2. The CDR3 spans 14 residues. V was pared by 3 bases and J by 5 bases, with 3 bases of the junction left unmatched. Germline V gene data show CDR1 as GTSNPN and CDR2 as SVGIG (reference sequence). CDR3 DNA: TGTGCCTGGAGGCTAGCGGGAGGGGGAGATACGCAGTATTTT. Translated, it gives CAWRLAGGGDTQYF. The full variable domain, completed using reference TRBV30 and TRBJ2-3, is SQTIHQWPATLVQPVGSPLSLECTVEGTSNPNLYWYRQAAGRGLQLLFYSVGIGQISSEVPQNLSASRPQDRQFILSSKKLLLSDSGFYLCAWRLAGGGDTQYFGPGTRLTVL.

CDR3: CASSPYRDRGSYGYTF. As DNA, the CDR3 is TGTGCCAGCAGCCCATACCGGGACAGGGGCTCCTATGGCTACACCTTC. The V and J genes are TRBV5-8 and TRBJ1-2, with TRBD1 matching over 10 bases. This CDR3 comprises 16 residues. J lost 4 bases, V lost 4 bases, and 10 bases had no gene match. CDR1 and CDR2 (germline): SGHTS, YDEGEE.

The chain couples TRBV7-2 to TRBJ1-2; D is uncertain. This CDR3 region has 12 residues. Trimming pared 2 bases from V and 6 bases from J, leaving 7 bases between. Germline-derived CDR1 and CDR2 are SGHTA and FQGNSA. The CDR3 protein is CASSLQSHGYTF. The CDR3 DNA reads TGTGCCAGCAGCTTACAGTCCCATGGCTACACCTTC.

Remarks on this clone: The sample has other DNA sequences that encode this CDR3 too. This chain uses TRBV3-1 (or the pseudogene TRBV3-2) with TRBJ2-7; D not certain. Trimming removed 0 bases from V and 8 bases from J, with 8 bases in between. CDR1 and CDR2 (germline): LGHDT, YNNKEL (reference sequence). The CDR3 loop spans 12 amino acids. The CDR3 reads CASSQDREKQYF. CDR3 bases: TGTGCCAGCAGCCAAGATCGAGAGAAGCAGTACTTC.

The V and J genes are TRBV11-3 and TRBJ2-1; D is unclear. The germline CDR1 and CDR2 sequences are SGHNT and YENEEA. Trimming cost V 1 base and J 5 bases, with 9 bases left between them. The CDR3 is made up of 14 amino acids. The DNA of the CDR3 is TGTGCCAGCAGCTTAGTTTTCCTAAACAATGAGCAGTTCTTC. Translated, it gives CASSLVFLNNEQFF.

The chain has TRBV6-2 or TRBV6-3 and TRBJ2-7; possibly TRBD1 or TRBD2 for D (6 bases each). The CDR3 loop spans 14 amino acids. The V and J ends lost 2 bases and 6 bases respectively, with 14 bases between them. CDR1 is MNHEY, CDR2 SVGEGT, per germline. This CDR3 is CASSYRGLFSEQYF. In DNA form, the CDR3 reads TGTGCCAGCAGTTACCGGGGGCTTTTCTCCGAGCAGTACTTC.

This rearrangement joins TRBV29-1 to TRBJ2-7; D uncertain. The CDR3 loop spans 9 amino acids. V was shortened by 4 bases and J by 5 bases, with 3 bases between the two germline ends. Germline CDR1 and CDR2: SQVTM and ANQGSEA. The CDR3 bases are TGCAGCGTTGGGGACGAGCAGTACTTC. Residues: CSVGDEQYF.

This clone was found a few times. The V and J genes are TRBV30 and TRBJ1-5, with TRBD1 as a possible D gene (5 bases). In germline, CDR1 is GTSNPN, CDR2 SVGIG (reference sequence). V gave up 2 bases and J gave up 2 bases, with 16 bases separating them. The CDR3 contains 16 residues. The CDR3 region is CAWSQGGGWGNQPQHF. The CDR3 DNA reads as TGTGCCTGGAGTCAGGGCGGGGGATGGGGCAATCAGCCCCAGCATTTT.